The 19 T cell receptor beta chains below all came from one sample that was sequenced in a study of blood T cell repertoires in COVID-19. Assay: immunoSEQ multiplex PCR; the TCRdb copy retains only in-frame clones and omits some. The table records some 88,000 clones, 91% of them present only once. Sequencing was carried out using peripheral blood. These receptors all come from a human donor with active COVID-19. The donor label of this sample is uncertain.

This clone was counted a single time. The CDR3 DNA reads TGTGCCACCAGTGTCGCACTAGCGGGGGTCAATGAGCAGTTCTTC. Its protein is CATSVALAGVNEQFF. This chain links TRBV24-1 with TRBJ2-1, with 11 positions matching TRBD2. The CDR3 loop spans 15 amino acids. V lost 5 bases and J lost 6; bases outside the gene matches: 5. Per the germline V gene, CDR1 is KGHDR and CDR2 is SFDVKD.

This clone was detected a few times. The chain has TRBV9 and TRBJ1-2; TRBD1 is a possible D gene (6 bases). This CDR3 contains 16 residues. The V end was cut by 5 bases, the J end by 0 bases, with 17 bases between. Germline CDR1 reads SGDLS; CDR2 reads YYNGEE. The CDR3 sequence: CASSDIGGLANYGYTF. The CDR3 DNA follows: TGTGCCAGCAGTGATATAGGGGGACTAGCTAACTATGGCTACACCTTC. Together with reference TRBV9 and TRBJ1-2, the CDR3 gives the full variable domain: DSGVTQTPKHLITATGQRVTLRCSPRSGDLSVYWYQQSLDQGLQFLIQYYNGEERAKGNILERFSAQQFPDLHSELNLSSLELGDSALYFCASSDIGGLANYGYTFGSGTRLTVV.

The J gene is TRBJ2-1, the V gene TRBV5-5; D uncertain. V gave up 3 bases and J gave up 6 bases, with 7 bases separating them. CDR1 is SGHKS, CDR2 YYEKEE, per germline (reference sequence). CDR3 size: 12 residues. The CDR3 protein is CASSSGPNEQFF. DNA for the CDR3: TGTGCCAGCAGCTCGGGTCCCAATGAGCAGTTCTTC.

The count of this clone is one. The genes are TRBV5-4 and TRBJ2-1; 8 bases are shared with TRBD1. The V gene end was trimmed by 0 bases and the J gene end by 2 bases; junction bases not matched to a gene: 1. The germline gives CDR1 SGHNT, CDR2 YYREEE (reference sequence). The CDR3 is 15 residues long. This CDR3 is CASSLGQGTYNEQFF. The CDR3 bases are TGTGCCAGCAGCTTGGGACAGGGGACCTACAATGAGCAGTTCTTC.

The rearrangement links TRBV10-3 to TRBJ2-7; TRBD1 aligns across 7 bases. After removal of 3 bases from V and 4 bases from J, the junction contained 9 bases not matched to a gene. The CDR3 extends over 15 amino acids. In germline, CDR1 is ENHRY, CDR2 SYGVKD. The CDR3 spells CAISEQPGQPYEQYF. The CDR3 bases are TGTGCCATCAGTGAACAACCGGGACAGCCGTACGAGCAGTACTTC.

The chain employs TRBV15 and TRBJ1-1; maybe TRBD1 (6 bases). The CDR3 runs to 12 residues. Germline CDR1 LNHNV, CDR2 YYDKDF (reference sequence). V dropped 5 bases and J dropped 7 bases, with 11 bases sitting between them. DNA for the CDR3: TGTGCCACCAGCCCAGGACAGTTTGAAGCTTTCTTT. Its protein product is CATSPGQFEAFF.

The V call is TRBV7-9, the J call TRBJ1-4; tentative D call: TRBD1 (5 bases). CDR1 is SEHNR and CDR2 is FQNEAQ in the germline V gene (reference sequence). V gave up 4 bases and J gave up 5 bases, with 11 bases separating them. This CDR3 is built from 14 residues. CDR3 in DNA: TGTGCCAGCAGCTCAGGGAACTCAAATGAAAAACTGTTTTTT. Protein product: CASSSGNSNEKLFF.

The genes are TRBV4-1 and TRBJ2-5; weak D call: TRBD2 (5 bases). The CDR3 has 14 residues. Trimming shortened V by 0 bases and J by 4 bases, and 9 bases separated the two germline ends. Looked up from germline, CDR1 is MGHRA and CDR2 is YSYEKL. CDR3: CASSQEESGETQYF. The CDR3 DNA follows: TGCGCCAGCAGCCAAGAAGAAAGCGGAGAGACCCAGTACTTC.

The J gene is TRBJ2-1, the V gene TRBV6-2 or TRBV6-3, with D perhaps TRBD2 (5 bases). V dropped 5 bases and J dropped 6 bases, with 8 bases sitting between them. This CDR3 region has 12 residues. Germline CDR1 reads MNHEY; CDR2 reads SVGEGT. DNA of the CDR3: TGTGCCAGCAGTCAGGACTTCAATGAGCAGTTCTTC. Translated, it gives CASSQDFNEQFF.

V gene TRBV11-2 combines with J gene TRBJ2-4; 8 bases fit TRBD1. V dropped 5 bases and J dropped 0; count of bases not matched to a gene: 3. The CDR3 contains 15 residues. Germline V lookup: CDR1 SGHAT, CDR2 FQNNGV. CDR3 loop: CASSRTGLAKNIQYF. CDR3 DNA: TGTGCCAGCAGCCGGACAGGGCTAGCCAAAAACATTCAGTACTTC.

J is TRBJ2-3 and V is TRBV5-1; D is ambiguous. Trimming stripped 0 bases from V and 3 bases from J, with 8 bases between. The CDR3 loop spans 14 amino acids. Germline assignment: CDR1 SGHRS and CDR2 YFSETQ. CDR3 DNA: TGCGCCAGCAGCTTGGGGGCCTTTACAGATACGCAGTATTTT. Its protein product is CASSLGAFTDTQYF.

This chain links TRBV6-2 or TRBV6-3 with TRBJ1-5; unclear D gene. Germline lookup yields CDR1 MNHEY and CDR2 SVGEGT. The CDR3 length is 16 residues. Between the trimmed V and J ends, which lost 5 bases and 1 base, there was a span of 15 bases. The CDR3 coding sequence is TGTGCCAGCAGTCGGACTGCAGTGCTAAGCAATCAGCCCCAGCATTTT. Its translation: CASSRTAVLSNQPQHF.

The CDR3 spells CASSPQPGGGYEQYF. The CDR3 DNA follows: TGTGCCAGCAGCCCCCAACCCGGGGGGGGCTACGAGCAGTACTTC. This sequence joins TRBV7-3 and TRBJ2-7; 8 positions match TRBD2. The CDR3 runs 15 residues. Losses at the gene ends were 5 bases for V and 3 bases for J; bases not matched to a gene: 9. Looked up from germline, CDR1 is SGHTA and CDR2 is FQGTGA.

V and J are TRBV19 and TRBJ2-1; the D gene is possibly TRBD1 (5 bases). The CDR3 length is 15 residues. The V gene lost 10 bases and the J gene lost 0 bases, with 16 bases spanning the gap. Germline loops: CDR1 LNHDA, CDR2 SQIVND (reference sequence). The chain's CDR3 is CAISDRPSSYNEQFF. CDR3 sequence (DNA): TGTGCCATCAGTGACAGACCTAGCTCCTACAATGAGCAGTTCTTC. Full variable domain (remainder filled in from reference TRBV19 and TRBJ2-1): DGGITQSPKYLFRKEGQNVTLSCEQNLNHDAMYWYRQDPGQGLRLIYYSQIVNDFQKGDIAEGYSVSREKKESFPLTVTSAQKNPTAFYLCAISDRPSSYNEQFFGPGTRLTVL.

This chain connects TRBV4-2 to TRBJ1-6; TRBD1 might be the D (5 bases). Deletions cut 1 base from V and 0 bases from J, with 19 bases between. The germline CDR1 and CDR2 sequences are LGHNA and YNFKEQ. CDR3 length: 20 amino acids. The CDR3 DNA reads as TGTGCCAGCAGCCAAGTGGTTGGGGGGAGCTTGAGCTCCTATAATTCACCCCTCCACTTT. It codes for CASSQVVGGSLSSYNSPLHF.

The chain has TRBV12-5 and TRBJ2-5; the D gene is possibly TRBD1 (6 bases). Germline V gene data show CDR1 as LGHNT and CDR2 as FRNRAP. The CDR3 is 16 residues long. V lost 0 bases, J lost 5 bases, and 16 bases lay in between. Here the CDR3 reads CASGLVRTGLGETQYF. As DNA, the CDR3 is TGTGCTAGTGGTTTGGTACGAACAGGGTTAGGGGAGACCCAGTACTTC.

The rearrangement links TRBV18 to TRBJ1-1; the match to TRBD1 covers 9 bases. J was trimmed by 4 bases and V by 1 base; bases with no gene match: 13. CDR3 length: 18 residues. Germline V gene data show CDR1 as KGHSH and CDR2 as LQKENI. Here the CDR3 reads CASSPRLRDRGNVTEAFF. CDR3 DNA: TGTGCCAGCTCACCACGACTCAGAGACAGGGGGAATGTCACTGAAGCTTTCTTT.

A single count supports this clone. The J gene is TRBJ2-5, the V gene TRBV28, with D maybe TRBD2 (5 bases). The CDR3 has 12 amino acids. V was clipped by 4 bases and J by 3 bases, with 6 bases between them. Germline CDR1 is MDHEN and CDR2 is SYDVKM. Here the CDR3 reads CASSSGEETQYF. In DNA form, the CDR3 reads TGTGCCAGCAGTTCCGGGGAAGAGACCCAGTACTTC.

This rearrangement joins TRBV19 to TRBJ1-1; TRBD1 aligns across 7 bases. J was trimmed by 6 bases and V by 6 bases; bases with no gene match: 10. Germline V gene data show CDR1 as LNHDA and CDR2 as SQIVND (reference sequence). The CDR3 covers 14 residues. In DNA form, the CDR3 reads TGTGCCAGTAGCCAGTGGACAGGCGGGTCTGAAGCTTTCTTT. This translates into CASSQWTGGSEAFF. The full variable domain, in which reference TRBV19 and TRBJ1-1 provide the parts outside the CDR3, is DGGITQSPKYLFRKEGQNVTLSCEQNLNHDAMYWYRQDPGQGLRLIYYSQIVNDFQKGDIAEGYSVSREKKESFPLTVTSAQKNPTAFYLCASSQWTGGSEAFFGQGTRLTVV.